The 29 T cell receptor beta chains given below trace back to one sample, sequenced in a study of T cells in localized non-small cell lung cancer. TCRdb's table, derived via immunoSEQ multiplex PCR, lists solely in-frame clones and lacks some. Of 25,000 to 30,000 clones listed, 92% are singletons. The source material was peripheral blood mononuclear cells, sampled before any cancer treatment. All receptors come from a woman aged 35 to 70 with stage III lung adenocarcinoma.

This clone was seen more than once but under ten times. The chain couples TRBV6-6 to TRBJ1-1, with TRBD1 matching over 8 bases. This CDR3 is built from 14 residues. The V and J ends lost 6 bases and 5 bases, in that order; junction bases with no gene match: 8. Germline-derived CDR1 and CDR2 are MNHNY and SVGAGI (reference sequence). In nucleotides, the CDR3 is TGTGCCAGCAGAGGCCACAGGGGGAAAACTGAAGCTTTCTTT. This gives the protein CASRGHRGKTEAFF.

The chain recombines TRBV11-2 with TRBJ1-1, with D unclear. Germline V gives CDR1 SGHAT, CDR2 FQNNGV. With 5 bases removed from V and 10 bases from J, the gap between germline ends came to 11 bases. CDR3 length: 11 residues. The CDR3 DNA sequence: TGTGCCAGCAGCCCTCAATGGGGAGCTTTCTTT. Translated, it gives CASSPQWGAFF.

This chain uses TRBV6-1 with TRBJ2-1; possibly TRBD1 or TRBD2 for D (5 bases each). From germline, CDR1 is MNHNS and CDR2 SASEGT. V was shortened by 8 bases and J by 8 bases, with 16 bases between the two germline ends. CDR3 length: 13 amino acids. The DNA for the CDR3 is TGTGCCAGCTCTAGGGACCCTGGGGATGAGCAGTTCTTC. Residues: CASSRDPGDEQFF.

This clone was seen more than once but under ten times. The CDR3 is CASRLGDPYTGELFF. The CDR3 region has the DNA TGTGCCAGTAGGCTGGGGGACCCTTACACCGGGGAGCTGTTTTTT. The chain employs TRBV19 and TRBJ2-2; D tentatively fits TRBD1 or TRBD2 (5 bases each). With 6 bases removed from V and 3 bases from J, the gap between germline ends came to 14 bases. Germline loops: CDR1 LNHDA, CDR2 SQIVND (reference sequence). The length of the CDR3 is 15 residues.

The table lists this clone with a count of one. The CDR3 bases are TGTGCCAGCTCGTCGATACAGACAGGGGAAAACACCATATATTTT. Translated, it gives CASSSIQTGENTIYF. This chain connects TRBV18 to TRBJ1-3, with 8 bases identical to TRBD1. This CDR3 has 15 residues. The V gene end was trimmed by 6 bases and the J gene end by 6 bases; junction bases not matched to a gene: 10. Per germline, CDR1 KGHSH and CDR2 LQKENI.

The genes are TRBV13 and TRBJ1-1; D gene ambiguous. V gave up 4 bases and J gave up 4 bases, with 10 bases separating them. Germline lookup yields CDR1 PRHDT and CDR2 FYEKMQ (reference sequence). The CDR3 is made up of 13 amino acids. CDR3 residues: CASSSEGSTEAFF. The CDR3 DNA reads TGTGCCAGCAGCTCAGAGGGCAGCACTGAAGCTTTCTTT.

This chain connects TRBV5-5 to TRBJ2-2, with TRBD1 matching 7 bases. J was trimmed by 3 bases and V by 5 bases; bases with no gene match: 7. Germline values: CDR1 SGHKS, CDR2 YYEKEE (reference sequence). The length of the CDR3 is 15 residues. CDR3 sequence reads: CASRIYGQDTGELFF. CDR3 DNA: TGTGCCAGCAGGATCTACGGACAGGACACCGGGGAGCTGTTTTTT. The full variable domain, with the rest looked up from reference TRBV5-5 and TRBJ2-2, is DAGVTQSPTHLIKTRGQQVTLRCSPISGHKSVSWYQQVLGQGPQFIFQYYEKEERGRGNFPDRFSARQFPNYSSELNVNALLLGDSALYLCASRIYGQDTGELFFGEGSRLTVL.

About this clone itself: A junction end diverges from the germline sequence, so it may reflect a read error. The chain is built from TRBV5-1 and TRBJ2-7; D not certain. The V gene's germline CDR1 is SGHRS and CDR2 YFSETQ. This CDR3 has 15 residues. Here the CDR3 reads CASSLVDKISYERYF. CDR3 in DNA: TGCGCCAGCAGCTTGGTTGACAAGATCTCCTACGAGCGGTACTTC.

The chain carries TRBV7-2 and TRBJ2-1; 9 nucleotides align to TRBD1. This CDR3 region has 16 residues. From germline, CDR1 is SGHTA and CDR2 FQGNSA. Germline trimming cut 6 bases from V and 1 base from J; bases unmatched to any gene: 7. This CDR3 is CASRPVGQGSYNEQFF. In nucleotides, the CDR3 is TGTGCCAGCAGACCAGTCGGACAGGGGTCCTACAATGAGCAGTTCTTC. The variable domain in full, with the rest retrieved from reference TRBV7-2 and TRBJ2-1, is GAGVSQSPSNKVTEKGKDVELRCDPISGHTALYWYRQSLGQGLEFLIYFQGNSAPDKSGLPSDRFSAERTGGSVSTLTIQRTQQEDSAVYLCASRPVGQGSYNEQFFGPGTRLTVL.

The chain joins TRBV27 to TRBJ1-5; D is possibly TRBD1 (5 bases). The CDR3 totals 15 residues. From germline, CDR1 is MNHEY and CDR2 SMNVEV (reference sequence). Deletions cut 3 bases from V and 1 base from J, with 10 bases between. The CDR3 sequence is CASSFQGKSNQPQHF. The DNA for the CDR3 is TGTGCCAGCAGTTTCCAGGGCAAGAGCAATCAGCCCCAGCATTTT.

V is TRBV28 and J is TRBJ1-4, with no clear D. The CDR3 loop spans 16 amino acids. CDR1 MDHEN and CDR2 SYDVKM come from the germline V gene. The V and J ends lost 3 bases and 2 bases respectively, with 13 bases between them. Written as DNA, the CDR3 is TGTGCCAGCAGTTTTGGAGGGTTGATGACTAATGAAAAACTGTTTTTT. It specifies CASSFGGLMTNEKLFF. The complete variable domain, with remaining parts taken from reference TRBV28 and TRBJ1-4, reads DVKVTQSSRYLVKRTGEKVFLECVQDMDHENMFWYRQDPGLGLRLIYFSYDVKMKEKGDIPEGYSVSREKKERFSLILESASTNQTSMYLCASSFGGLMTNEKLFFGSGTQLSVL.

This clone was found once. The chain uses TRBV27 and TRBJ1-1; D perhaps matches TRBD1 (6 bases). Germline V gene data show CDR1 as MNHEY and CDR2 as SMNVEV (reference sequence). V dropped 5 bases and J dropped 6 bases, with 19 bases sitting between them. The CDR3 contains 15 residues. CDR3 residues: CASSPFKQGGSEAFF. In nucleotides, the CDR3 is TGTGCCAGCAGTCCCTTTAAACAGGGTGGGTCTGAAGCTTTCTTT.

The chain combines TRBV5-8 with TRBJ2-1; unclear D gene. Per germline, CDR1 SGHTS and CDR2 YDEGEE. CDR3 length equals 13 residues. The ends were cut back, 3 bases at V and 1 base at J, with 5 bases in the middle. CDR3 DNA: TGTGCCAGCAGCTCTTTTTCCTACAATGAGCAGTTCTTC. It specifies CASSSFSYNEQFF.

The chain uses TRBV6-1 and TRBJ2-4; D is ambiguous. CDR1 is MNHNS, CDR2 SASEGT, per germline. This CDR3 is 12 amino acids long. The V gene lost 8 bases and the J gene lost 8 bases, with 13 bases spanning the gap. CDR3 region: CASQLQEYIQYF. CDR3 nucleotide sequence: TGTGCCAGCCAACTCCAAGAGTACATTCAGTACTTC.

This clone is a singleton in its sample. The V and J genes are TRBV11-2 and TRBJ2-1; TRBD2 matches at 11 bases. CDR3 length equals 15 residues. Germline loops: CDR1 SGHAT, CDR2 FQNNGV. Trimming took 4 bases from V and 2 from J; bases not matched to a gene: 1. CDR3 protein: CASSSLAGAYNEQFF. CDR3 nucleotide sequence: TGTGCCAGCAGCTCACTAGCGGGAGCCTACAATGAGCAGTTCTTC.

This clone showed up just a few times. V gene TRBV20-1 combines with J gene TRBJ2-3; D gene uncertain. V was clipped by 7 bases and J by 3 bases, with 8 bases between them. This CDR3 region has 11 residues. Germline V lookup: CDR1 DFQATT, CDR2 SNEGSKA (reference sequence). CDR3 coding DNA: TGCAGTGGACTGTGGACAGATACGCAGTATTTT. This sequence encodes CSGLWTDTQYF.

This chain joins TRBV10-3 and TRBJ1-5; D is ambiguous. Germline assignment: CDR1 ENHRY and CDR2 SYGVKD. CDR3 size: 15 residues. The germline V and J ends were trimmed by 2 bases and 2 bases, with 10 bases remaining between them. CDR3 loop: CAISEKGAGNQPQHF. DNA for the CDR3: TGTGCCATCAGTGAGAAGGGCGCTGGCAATCAGCCCCAGCATTTT.

The chain recombines TRBV30 with TRBJ1-6, with D unresolved. The V gene's germline CDR1 is GTSNPN and CDR2 SVGIG (reference sequence). The CDR3 runs 14 residues. Deletions cut 4 bases from V and 7 bases from J, with 14 bases between. The CDR3 region has the DNA TGTGCCTGGAAGGTGACGGCCTCCAATTCACCCCTCCACTTT. It encodes CAWKVTASNSPLHF.

The rearrangement links TRBV27 to TRBJ2-5; perhaps TRBD2 as D (6 bases). The germline V gene encodes CDR1 MNHEY and CDR2 SMNVEV (reference sequence). V lost 2 bases and J lost 4, with 11 bases in between. The CDR3 is 14 amino acids. The CDR3 DNA is TGTGCCAGCAGTTTACGCGGGACTTTAGAGACCCAGTACTTC. It is translated as CASSLRGTLETQYF.

This sequence joins TRBV19 and TRBJ2-7; 10 nucleotides line up with TRBD2. CDR1 LNHDA and CDR2 SQIVND come from the germline V gene (reference sequence). The CDR3 spans 14 residues. The junction had 4 bases not matched to a gene; V was cut back by 5 bases and J by 3 bases. CDR3 loop: CASSWSGRVYEQYF. The CDR3 nucleotides read TGTGCCAGTAGTTGGAGCGGGAGGGTCTACGAGCAGTACTTC.

The chain carries TRBV7-2 and TRBJ1-2, with a weak D call TRBD1 (5 bases). The germline V gene encodes CDR1 SGHTA and CDR2 FQGNSA. CDR3 length: 12 amino acids. V was shortened by 10 bases and J by 8 bases, with 17 bases between the two germline ends. CDR3 in amino acids: CANSMGRKGYTF. The CDR3 region has the DNA TGTGCCAACTCCATGGGGCGGAAGGGCTACACCTTC.

This rearrangement joins TRBV5-1 to TRBJ2-3; TRBD1 might be the D (5 bases). V shed 5 bases and J shed 0 bases, with 10 bases lying between them. CDR1 is SGHRS, CDR2 YFSETQ, per germline. This CDR3 comprises 14 residues. The CDR3 loop reads CASRRSGSTDTQYF. CDR3 coding DNA: TGCGCCAGCAGAAGGTCAGGGAGCACAGATACGCAGTATTTT.

V usage is TRBV28 and J usage is TRBJ2-7; D possibly matches TRBD1 or TRBD2 (5 bases each). The germline V and J ends were trimmed by 4 bases and 0 bases, with 10 bases remaining between them. Germline loops: CDR1 MDHEN, CDR2 SYDVKM. The CDR3 has 14 amino acids. The CDR3: CASSYAGSSYEQYF. DNA for the CDR3: TGTGCCAGCAGTTACGCAGGGAGCTCCTACGAGCAGTACTTC.

V is TRBV6-5 and J is TRBJ2-5, with TRBD2 as a possible D gene (5 bases). V lost 4 bases and J lost 2, with 14 bases in between. This CDR3 is built from 15 residues. Germline CDR1 and CDR2: MNHEY and SVGAGI. The chain's CDR3 is CASSFSPGYQETQYF. As DNA, the CDR3 is TGTGCCAGCAGTTTTTCTCCGGGGTATCAAGAGACCCAGTACTTC.

The chain links TRBV14 to TRBJ2-1, with D possibly being TRBD2 (6 bases). This CDR3 spans 17 amino acids. Germline V CDR1 and CDR2: SGHDN, FVKESK. V lost 1 base and J 4 bases, leaving 17 bases between the germline ends. The CDR3 here is CASSQVVMGLQYNEQFF. Written as DNA, the CDR3 is TGTGCCAGCAGCCAAGTTGTTATGGGACTCCAGTACAATGAGCAGTTCTTC.

J is TRBJ1-1 and V is TRBV6-5; D remains unclear. CDR3 size: 13 residues. Per germline, CDR1 MNHEY and CDR2 SVGAGI. The germline V and J ends were trimmed by 0 bases and 6 bases, with 8 bases remaining between them. As DNA, the CDR3 is TGTGCCAGCAGTTACTCAGGTTCAGCTGAAGCTTTCTTT. Protein product: CASSYSGSAEAFF.

The chain carries TRBV6-5 and TRBJ1-4; 7 positions match TRBD1. The germline gives CDR1 MNHEY, CDR2 SVGAGI. This CDR3 contains 13 residues. The V and J ends lost 5 bases and 7 bases, in that order; junction bases with no gene match: 4. The CDR3 here is CASSDREGEKLFF. The CDR3 DNA reads TGTGCCAGCAGTGACAGGGAGGGTGAAAAACTGTTTTTT.

On this clone: Distinct nucleotide sequences in the sample also encode this CDR3. This sequence joins TRBV18 and TRBJ2-2, with D uncertain. From germline, CDR1 is KGHSH and CDR2 LQKENI. This CDR3 is 13 amino acids long. Trimming removed 0 bases from V and 4 bases from J, with 3 bases in between. The CDR3 nucleotides are TGTGCCAGCTCACCACCAGGCACCGGGGAGCTGTTTTTT. Translated, it gives CASSPPGTGELFF. Variable domain in full (rest from reference TRBV18 and TRBJ2-2): NAGVMQNPRHLVRRRGQEARLRCSPMKGHSHVYWYRQLPEEGLKFMVYLQKENIIDESGMPKERFSAEFPKEGPSILRIQQVVRGDSAAYFCASSPPGTGELFFGEGSRLTVL.

This chain links TRBV7-6 with TRBJ2-7, with D hard to call. V dropped 0 bases and J dropped 5 bases, with 8 bases sitting between them. The CDR3 is made up of 13 amino acids. The germline V gene has CDR1 SGHVS and CDR2 FNYEAQ. CDR3 amino acids: CASSLAFGHEQYF. Written as DNA, the CDR3 is TGTGCCAGCAGCTTAGCGTTTGGACACGAGCAGTACTTC.